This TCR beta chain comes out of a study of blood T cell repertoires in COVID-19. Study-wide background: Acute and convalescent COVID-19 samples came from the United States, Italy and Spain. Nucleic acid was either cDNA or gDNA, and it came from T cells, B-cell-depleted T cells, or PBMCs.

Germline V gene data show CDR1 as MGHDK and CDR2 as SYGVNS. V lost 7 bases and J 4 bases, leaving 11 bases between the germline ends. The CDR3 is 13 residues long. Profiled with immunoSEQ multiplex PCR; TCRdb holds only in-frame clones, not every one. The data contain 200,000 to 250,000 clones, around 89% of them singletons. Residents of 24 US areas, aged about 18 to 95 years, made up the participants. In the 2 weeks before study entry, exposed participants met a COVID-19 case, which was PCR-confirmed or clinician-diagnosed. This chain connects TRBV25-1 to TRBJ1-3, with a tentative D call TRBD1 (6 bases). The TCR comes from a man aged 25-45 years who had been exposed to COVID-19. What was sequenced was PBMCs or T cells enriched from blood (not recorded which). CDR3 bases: TGTGCCAGCATGGCAGGGGTAGGAAACACCATATATTTT. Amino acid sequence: CASMAGVGNTIYF.